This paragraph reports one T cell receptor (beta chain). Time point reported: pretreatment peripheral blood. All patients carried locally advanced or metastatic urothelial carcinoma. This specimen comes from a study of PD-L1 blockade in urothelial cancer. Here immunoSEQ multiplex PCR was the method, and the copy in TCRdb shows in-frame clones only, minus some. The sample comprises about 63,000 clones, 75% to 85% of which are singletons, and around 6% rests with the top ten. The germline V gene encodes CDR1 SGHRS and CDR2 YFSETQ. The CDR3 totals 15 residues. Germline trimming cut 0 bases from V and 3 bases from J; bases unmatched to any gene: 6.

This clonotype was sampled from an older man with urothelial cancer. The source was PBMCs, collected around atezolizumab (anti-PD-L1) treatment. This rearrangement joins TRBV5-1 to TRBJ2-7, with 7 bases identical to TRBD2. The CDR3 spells CASSLVASGLYEQYF. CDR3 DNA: TGCGCCAGCAGCTTGGTAGCTAGCGGCCTCTACGAGCAGTACTTC.